Here is one T cell receptor (beta chain) with its context. This specimen comes from a study of metastatic and nonmetastatic thyroid tumors. MiXCR reprocessed the PCR reads for TCRdb. This sample has 49,000 or so clones, with approximately 24% found just once. Before thyroid surgery, none of the patients had received any treatment. Germline V gene sequence: CDR1 LGHNA, CDR2 YSLEER. V was cut by 0 bases and J by 3 bases, with 6 bases left in between. CDR3 size: 13 residues. The rearrangement links TRBV4-3 to TRBJ2-7, with D uncertain. What was sequenced was blood. The TCR sequence derives from a male donor with papillary thyroid cancer or a benign thyroid nodule (not recorded which). Some clones in this sample may be carry-over from other donors' samples. The CDR3 sequence: CASSQEEGYEQYF. DNA for the CDR3: TGCGCCAGCAGCCAAGAGGAAGGCTACGAGCAGTACTTC.